Presented here are 20 T cell receptor beta chains from one specimen sequenced in a study of blood T cell repertoires in COVID-19. Clones were sequenced by immunoSEQ multiplex PCR, and TCRdb holds only the in-frame ones, with some missing. This table holds 150,000 to 200,000 clones, more than 65% found once. The sequenced material came from peripheral blood. Receptors were obtained from a woman aged 80 or older with active or convalescent COVID-19.

The J gene is TRBJ2-1, the V gene TRBV28, with 7 nucleotides matching TRBD2. CDR1 MDHEN and CDR2 SYDVKM come from the germline V gene. The V segment lost 8 bases and the J segment 4 bases; nucleotides outside the gene matches: 17. The CDR3 runs 17 residues. This chain's CDR3 is CASPPALAGRKYNEQFF. In DNA, the CDR3 is TGTGCCAGCCCTCCGGCGTTAGCGGGTAGAAAGTACAATGAGCAGTTCTTC.

V usage is TRBV7-9 and J usage is TRBJ2-1, with D perhaps TRBD2 (5 bases). Germline V gene data show CDR1 as SEHNR and CDR2 as FQNEAQ (reference sequence). V shed 5 bases and J shed 5 bases, with 16 bases lying between them. The CDR3 is made up of 15 amino acids. This CDR3 is CASSQPPGSDNEQFF. The CDR3 nucleotides are TGTGCCAGCAGCCAGCCCCCGGGTAGCGACAATGAGCAGTTCTTC.

There are a few counts of this clone. V and J are TRBV5-4 and TRBJ2-7, with 9 bases fitting TRBD1. Germline V gives CDR1 SGHNT, CDR2 YYREEE (reference sequence). The CDR3 has 16 residues. V trimming: 4 bases; J trimming: 3 bases; junction bases outside the gene matches: 11. CDR3 DNA: TGTGCCAGCAGCCCCGCGGGTAGGACAGGGGACTACGAGCAGTACTTC. Amino acid sequence: CASSPAGRTGDYEQYF.

The rearrangement uses TRBV7-3 and TRBJ2-3; TRBD1 matches at 7 bases. Germline values: CDR1 SGHTA, CDR2 FQGTGA. The CDR3 is 16 amino acids. With V trimmed by 5 bases and J by 0 bases, 8 bases remained unmatched. CDR3 nucleotides: TGTGCCAGCAGCGATCAGACAGGGTCTAGCACAGATACGCAGTATTTT. Translating it yields CASSDQTGSSTDTQYF.

This chain joins TRBV28 and TRBJ1-4, with unresolved D. The CDR3 covers 13 residues. The V gene's germline CDR1 is MDHEN and CDR2 SYDVKM. Trimming took 7 bases from V and 0 from J, leaving 6 bases between them. The CDR3 spells CASKRSTNEKLFF. The CDR3 nucleotides are TGTGCCAGCAAGAGATCAACTAATGAAAAACTGTTTTTT.

On this clone: The same CDR3 is also encoded by other DNA sequences in this sample. The V call is TRBV7-9, the J call TRBJ1-4; D is perhaps TRBD1 (6 bases). CDR3 length equals 12 residues. CDR1 SEHNR and CDR2 FQNEAQ come from the germline V gene (reference sequence). V was cut by 6 bases and J by 8 bases, with 10 bases left in between. CDR3 residues: CASSLQGEKLFF. CDR3 bases: TGTGCCAGCAGTTTGCAGGGGGAAAAACTGTTTTTT.

The chain combines TRBV18 with TRBJ1-5; 9 bases are shared with TRBD1. Germline V gene data show CDR1 as KGHSH and CDR2 as LQKENI. CDR3 length: 15 residues. V shed 3 bases, J shed 7 bases, and the junction held 7 bases outside the gene matches. The CDR3 here is CASSPQTGGTQPQHF. The CDR3 DNA follows: TGTGCCAGCTCACCTCAAACAGGGGGCACCCAGCCCCAGCATTTT.

The CDR3 DNA reads as TGTGCCAGCAGTGAACACAGGGGTAACTACGAGCAGTACTTC. It translates to CASSEHRGNYEQYF. The chain links TRBV2 to TRBJ2-7; 7 bases map to TRBD1. CDR1 is SNHLY, CDR2 FYNNEI, per germline. There are 14 residues in the CDR3. J gave up 3 bases and V 2 bases, and 4 bases lay outside the gene matches.

The chain uses TRBV5-1 and TRBJ1-1; 10 bases are a match to TRBD1. This CDR3 comprises 14 residues. The germline V gene has CDR1 SGHRS and CDR2 YFSETQ. Trimming removed 5 bases from V and 7 bases from J; junction bases left unmatched: 8. The chain's CDR3 is CASSFGTGEGEAFF. The CDR3 DNA follows: TGCGCCAGCAGTTTTGGGACAGGGGAGGGTGAAGCTTTCTTT.

V usage is TRBV5-1 and J usage is TRBJ1-1, with D maybe TRBD1 (6 bases). Trimming removed 4 bases from V and 3 bases from J, with 13 bases in between. The germline V gene encodes CDR1 SGHRS and CDR2 YFSETQ. The CDR3 contains 14 residues. The CDR3 here is CASSPNQGYTEAFF. CDR3 nucleotide sequence: TGCGCCAGCAGCCCAAATCAGGGGTACACTGAAGCTTTCTTT.

The rearrangement links TRBV2 to TRBJ2-7; the D gene is possibly TRBD1 (5 bases). Per germline, CDR1 SNHLY and CDR2 FYNNEI. Trimming took 8 bases from V and 3 from J, leaving 17 bases between them. CDR3 length: 14 residues. The CDR3 coding sequence is TGTGCCAGCTCCATAAGACAGTGGGGCTACGAGCAGTACTTC. It is translated as CASSIRQWGYEQYF.

V gene TRBV6-5 combines with J gene TRBJ2-3; D is unresolved. The CDR3 has 12 residues. In germline, CDR1 is MNHEY, CDR2 SVGAGI. The V end was cut by 10 bases, the J end by 0 bases, with 8 bases between. The CDR3 DNA is TGTGCCACCGAGAGCAGCACAGATACGCAGTATTTT. Translating gives CATESSTDTQYF.

This chain joins TRBV4-1 and TRBJ1-6; D ambiguous. V was trimmed by 1 base and J by 5 bases, leaving 15 bases between them. The germline V gene encodes CDR1 MGHRA and CDR2 YSYEKL. This CDR3 has 17 amino acids. CDR3 DNA sequence: TGCGCCAGCAGCCAAGCACCCCCTGACTTGGATAATTCACCCCTCCACTTT. Protein: CASSQAPPDLDNSPLHF.

This sequence joins TRBV28 and TRBJ1-2, with TRBD1 identical over 7 bases. This CDR3 region has 13 residues. V trimming: 5 bases; J trimming: 8 bases; junction bases outside the gene matches: 8. Germline values: CDR1 MDHEN, CDR2 SYDVKM. This CDR3 is CASSPYRGRGYTF. The CDR3, as DNA: TGTGCCAGCAGTCCCTACAGGGGCCGGGGCTACACCTTC.

The J gene is TRBJ1-2, the V gene TRBV2, with a possible D match to TRBD1 (6 bases). V lost 1 base and J 7 bases, leaving 10 bases between the germline ends. The CDR3 length is 13 residues. Germline V lookup: CDR1 SNHLY, CDR2 FYNNEI. As DNA, the CDR3 is TGTGCCAGCAGTGAAGGCGCAGGGGTTGGCTACACCTTC. The encoded protein is CASSEGAGVGYTF.

The chain is built from TRBV5-1 and TRBJ2-3; 8 bases map to TRBD2. The trim removed 0 bases at V and 2 bases at J, leaving 11 bases unmatched. This CDR3 comprises 18 residues. Germline CDR1 reads SGHRS; CDR2 reads YFSETQ. The CDR3 DNA sequence: TGCGCCAGCAGCTTGGCCGGTCGGGCGGGAGGCTACACAGATACGCAGTATTTT. Translating gives CASSLAGRAGGYTDTQYF.

The chain uses TRBV2 and TRBJ2-7; D is possibly TRBD1 (5 bases). The V and J ends lost 5 bases and 4 bases respectively, with 6 bases between them. The CDR3 is 11 amino acids. The germline CDR1 and CDR2 sequences are SNHLY and FYNNEI. The CDR3 reads CASSRQYEQYF. CDR3 in DNA: TGTGCCAGCAGTAGACAGTACGAGCAGTACTTC.

J is TRBJ1-4 and V is TRBV28, with D perhaps matching TRBD1 (5 bases). The CDR3 spans 15 residues. V gave up 6 bases and J gave up 5 bases, with 16 bases separating them. Germline CDR1 reads MDHEN; CDR2 reads SYDVKM. DNA for the CDR3: TGTGCCAGCAGAAACCAAATTGGGGGGAATGAAAAACTGTTTTTT. Protein: CASRNQIGGNEKLFF.

This chain links TRBV25-1 with TRBJ1-6, with a tentative D call TRBD1 (5 bases). The V and J ends lost 3 bases and 10 bases respectively, with 10 bases between them. The germline V gene has CDR1 MGHDK and CDR2 SYGVNS. The CDR3 covers 13 residues. CDR3 DNA: TGTGCCAGCAGTGACGCGGGGGACTCACCCCTCCACTTT. The encoded protein is CASSDAGDSPLHF.

V is TRBV7-9 and J is TRBJ2-7; 10 bases match TRBD2. The V gene's germline CDR1 is SEHNR and CDR2 FQNEAQ (reference sequence). V lost 5 bases, J lost 5 bases, and 18 bases stayed unmatched. The CDR3 loop spans 18 amino acids. This chain's CDR3 is CASSPRRTSGTGRNEQYF. DNA of the CDR3: TGTGCCAGCAGCCCCCGAAGAACTAGCGGGACGGGGAGGAACGAGCAGTACTTC.